This TCR beta chain was recovered during a study of breast tumors, draining lymph nodes, adjacent tissues. Study-level results: Tumor TCR diversity was below lymph nodes but above nontumor tissue. The lymph node origin of tumor T cells was framed as consistent with a hypothesis, not demonstrated.

The CDR3 loop spans 12 amino acids. V dropped 4 bases and J dropped 4 bases, with 7 bases sitting between them. Breast cancer patients provided tissue from their axillary draining lymph nodes. Concerning this clonotype itself: No antigen is known for it.

TCRdb itself ran the multiplex PCR reads through MiXCR, one entry per CDR3 protein. Of 150,000 to 250,000 distinct CDR3 sequences in the sample, about 32% are singletons; the top ten hold roughly 4.3%. This TCR was recovered from a female donor with breast cancer. Some clones in this sample may be carry-over from other donors' samples. The specimen sequenced was axillary lymph node tissue. This sequence joins TRBV12-3 or TRBV12-4 and TRBJ2-5; either TRBD1 or TRBD2 may supply D (5 bases each). The CDR3 reads CASSWDRETQYF. CDR3 DNA: TGTGCCAGCAGTTGGGACCGAGAGACCCAGTACTTC.